A single sample is the source of the 8 T cell receptor beta chains below, sequenced in a study of blood T cell repertoires in COVID-19. The assay was immunoSEQ multiplex PCR, and TCRdb's table has in-frame clones only and misses some. Among about 87,000 clones listed, about 80% were seen once. The specimen sequenced was peripheral blood. Source of these receptors: a woman aged 45-65 years with acute or convalescent COVID-19.

The V and J genes are TRBV5-5 and TRBJ1-1; D is undetermined. The length of the CDR3 is 13 residues. The germline gives CDR1 SGHKS, CDR2 YYEKEE (reference sequence). Trimming cost V 4 bases and J 0 bases, with 7 bases left between them. The CDR3: CASSRSMNTEAFF. CDR3 coding DNA: TGTGCCAGCAGCAGGAGCATGAACACTGAAGCTTTCTTT.

This chain links TRBV4-1 with TRBJ2-1; 8 nucleotides match TRBD1. The CDR3 extends over 15 amino acids. Trimming cost V 5 bases and J 3 bases; bases outside gene matches: 6. Germline CDR1 reads MGHRA; CDR2 reads YSYEKL. The CDR3 nucleotides are TGCGCCAGCAGCTCTCGACAGGGGAACTACAATGAGCAGTTCTTC. Translation: CASSSRQGNYNEQFF.

This clone was seen only once. J is TRBJ1-3 and V is TRBV19; D might be TRBD1 (6 bases). The CDR3 is 14 residues long. Germline V gene data show CDR1 as LNHDA and CDR2 as SQIVND (reference sequence). V was shortened by 6 bases and J by 3 bases, with 12 bases between the two germline ends. The CDR3, as DNA: TGTGCCAGTAGCCCGACAGGAATTGGAAACACCATATATTTT. This codes for CASSPTGIGNTIYF.

The J gene is TRBJ1-6, the V gene TRBV6-5; 7 nucleotides line up with TRBD1. The length of the CDR3 is 14 residues. V was clipped by 5 bases and J by 10 bases; unmatched bases: 8. The germline gives CDR1 MNHEY, CDR2 SVGAGI. The CDR3 here is CASSPRDRGSPLHF. CDR3 in DNA: TGTGCCAGCAGTCCCCGGGACAGAGGGTCACCCCTCCACTTT.

This clone was picked up a small number of times. This chain links TRBV23-1 with TRBJ2-7, with D possibly TRBD1 on 5 matching bases. TRBV23-1 carries the ORF label, with uncertain function. The germline V and J ends were trimmed by 2 bases and 5 bases, with 13 bases remaining between them. CDR3 length equals 14 residues. CDR3 sequence reads: CASSQKGPYHEQYF. The CDR3 DNA is TGCGCCAGCAGTCAAAAGGGGCCGTACCACGAGCAGTACTTC.

The chain recombines TRBV30 with TRBJ1-2; D possibly corresponds to TRBD1 (6 bases). There are 14 residues in the CDR3. Germline lookup yields CDR1 GTSNPN and CDR2 SVGIG (reference sequence). Trimming pared 2 bases from V and 4 bases from J, leaving 14 bases between. For the CDR3, the DNA is TGTGCCTGGAGTACGACAGGAGTGGGCTATGGCTACACCTTC. Protein product: CAWSTTGVGYGYTF.

In regard to this clone: The sample holds other DNA sequences that translate to the same CDR3. The chain recombines TRBV18 with TRBJ1-5, with D perhaps matching TRBD1 (6 bases). Per the germline V gene, CDR1 is KGHSH and CDR2 is LQKENI. CDR3 length: 14 residues. V lost 2 bases to trimming and J lost 4 bases, with 9 bases between them. Written as DNA, the CDR3 is TGTGCCAGCTCACCAATTCAGGGGAATCAGCCCCAGCATTTT. The encoded protein is CASSPIQGNQPQHF.

The chain recombines TRBV25-1 with TRBJ2-7, with D possibly matching TRBD1 (6 bases). The V and J ends lost 3 bases and 4 bases respectively, with 7 bases between them. CDR3 length: 12 amino acids. Germline V gene sequence: CDR1 MGHDK, CDR2 SYGVNS. DNA of the CDR3: TGTGCCAGCAGTGACAGGGGTTACGAGCAGTACTTC. Encoded protein: CASSDRGYEQYF.